This TCR beta chain originates from a study of CD4+ T cells in melanoma. The sample holds one count of this clone. Its target is not known. The study, taken as a whole, reports: Neoantigen-specific CD4+ T cells in melanoma reportedly had diverse differentiation states. A reported correlation linked neoantigen-specific CD4+ T cells to CD8+, macrophage and B cell function.

Using immunoSEQ multiplex PCR, the repertoire was profiled, and TCRdb retains in-frame clones only, with some absent. The table shows 20,000 to 25,000 clones, with approximately 78% occurring only once. The CDR3 covers 14 residues. Germline V gives CDR1 SGHRS, CDR2 YFSETQ. Trimming removed 2 bases at V and 8 bases at J, with 16 bases between. The J gene is TRBJ1-1, the V gene TRBV5-1; D may be TRBD1 (5 bases). The TCR comes from a human donor with melanoma. In DNA form, the CDR3 reads TGCGCCAGCAGCTTCTTTCTGGACGAGGGGGAAGCTTTCTTT. Amino acids: CASSFFLDEGEAFF.